Presented here are 6 T cell receptor beta chains from one specimen sequenced in a study of cytomegalovirus exposure and HLA in healthy donors. The PCR was carried out with 60 Vbeta primers and 13 Jbeta primers. Only in-frame clones appear in the TCRdb table, and some are missing; sequencing was by immunoSEQ multiplex PCR. Altogether 100,000 to 150,000 clones are present, 81% being singletons, with the ten largest covering around 1.8%. The sequencing sample was made of PBMCs. The receptors shown here come from a man between 18 and 29 years old in good health and CMV-seronegative.

This chain connects TRBV7-2 to TRBJ1-5; D is undetermined. Germline V gene sequence: CDR1 SGHTA, CDR2 FQGNSA. The CDR3 covers 14 residues. V was pared by 3 bases and J by 0 bases, with 6 bases between. The CDR3 sequence: CASSFQASNQPQHF. In DNA, the CDR3 is TGTGCCAGCAGCTTCCAAGCTAGCAATCAGCCCCAGCATTTT.

The rearrangement links TRBV7-9 to TRBJ1-6, with 10 bases aligning to TRBD1. Germline CDR1 reads SEHNR; CDR2 reads FQNEAQ (reference sequence). This CDR3 comprises 15 residues. The V segment lost 1 base and the J segment 7 bases; nucleotides outside the gene matches: 1. CDR3 in DNA: TGTGCCAGCAGCTTAGTGGGACAGGGGAATTCACCCCTCCACTTT. It yields the protein CASSLVGQGNSPLHF.

The gene calls are TRBV4-2 and TRBJ1-3, with 7 bases identical to TRBD1. Germline-derived CDR1 and CDR2 are LGHNA and YNFKEQ. The CDR3 length is 15 residues. Trimming took 5 bases from V and 1 from J; bases not matched to a gene: 5. In DNA form, the CDR3 reads TGTGCCAGCAGCATGCCGACAGGGTCTGGAAACACCATATATTTT. Translated: CASSMPTGSGNTIYF.

CDR3 sequence (DNA): TGTGCCAGCAGCTTGGCCACAGGGGACGAGCAGTACTTC. Translation gives CASSLATGDEQYF. The rearrangement uses TRBV5-4 and TRBJ2-7, with 7 bases matching TRBD1. This CDR3 spans 13 amino acids. The germline gives CDR1 SGHNT, CDR2 YYREEE (reference sequence). V shed 0 bases, J shed 5 bases, and the junction held 2 bases outside the gene matches. Supplemented by reference TRBV5-4 and TRBJ2-7, the full variable domain reads ETGVTQSPTHLIKTRGQQVTLRCSSQSGHNTVSWYQQALGQGPQFIFQYYREEENGRGNFPPRFSGLQFPNYSSELNVNALELDDSALYLCASSLATGDEQYFGPGTRLTVT.

The chain combines TRBV7-3 with TRBJ2-7; TRBD1 is a possible D gene (6 bases). The germline V gene has CDR1 SGHTA and CDR2 FQGTGA. This CDR3 is built from 12 residues. V lost 8 bases to trimming and J lost 5 bases, with 13 bases between them. Written as DNA, the CDR3 is TGTGCCAGCCTTGTACAGGGTAACGAGCAGTACTTC. This translates into CASLVQGNEQYF.

This sequence joins TRBV7-2 and TRBJ2-5; D possibly corresponds to TRBD2 (6 bases). The germline V gene has CDR1 SGHTA and CDR2 FQGNSA. Trimming removed 4 bases from V and 7 bases from J, with 13 bases in between. The CDR3 spans 13 residues. In DNA, the CDR3 is TGTGCCAGCAGCTCAAGCGGGCCCTGGACCCAGTACTTC. It specifies CASSSSGPWTQYF.